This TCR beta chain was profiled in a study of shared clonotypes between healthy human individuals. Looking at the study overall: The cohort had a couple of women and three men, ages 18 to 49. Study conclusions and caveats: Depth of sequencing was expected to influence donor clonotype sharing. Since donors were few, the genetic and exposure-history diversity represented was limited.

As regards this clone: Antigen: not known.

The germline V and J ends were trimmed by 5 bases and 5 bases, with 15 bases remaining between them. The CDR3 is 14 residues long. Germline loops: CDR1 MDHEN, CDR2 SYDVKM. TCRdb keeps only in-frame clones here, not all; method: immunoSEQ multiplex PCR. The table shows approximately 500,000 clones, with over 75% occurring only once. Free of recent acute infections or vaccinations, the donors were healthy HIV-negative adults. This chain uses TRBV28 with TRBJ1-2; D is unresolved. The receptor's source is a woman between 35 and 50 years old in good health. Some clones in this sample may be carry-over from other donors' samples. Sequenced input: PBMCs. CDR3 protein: CASSQNTEYYGYTF. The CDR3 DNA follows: TGTGCCAGCAGTCAGAATACCGAATATTATGGCTACACCTTC.